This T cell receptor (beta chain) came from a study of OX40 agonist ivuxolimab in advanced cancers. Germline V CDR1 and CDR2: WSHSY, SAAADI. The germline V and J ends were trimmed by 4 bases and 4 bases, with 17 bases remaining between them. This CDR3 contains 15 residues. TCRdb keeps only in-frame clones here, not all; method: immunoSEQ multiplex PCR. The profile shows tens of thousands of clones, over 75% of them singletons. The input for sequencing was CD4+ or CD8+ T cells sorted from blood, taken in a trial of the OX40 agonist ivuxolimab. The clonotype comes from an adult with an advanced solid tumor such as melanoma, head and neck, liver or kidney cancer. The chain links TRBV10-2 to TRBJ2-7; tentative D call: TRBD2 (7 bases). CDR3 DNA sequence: TGCGCCAGCAGTGGAAGTGGCGGGGGCCCTTACGAGCAGTACTTC. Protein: CASSGSGGGPYEQYF.